This entry lists 30 T cell receptor beta chains sequenced from one sample in a study of cytomegalovirus exposure and HLA in healthy donors. Primers for the PCR totalled 60 Vbeta and 13 Jbeta. Using immunoSEQ multiplex PCR, the repertoire was profiled, and TCRdb retains in-frame clones only, with some absent. The data contain roughly 180,000 clones, 77% of them seen just once; the ten biggest clones take up more than 1.4%. Sequenced sample: PBMCs. Receptors originate from a man aged 18 to 30 in good health and CMV-seronegative.

The V gene is TRBV30, the J gene TRBJ2-7; 8 bases line up with TRBD2. Trimming took 8 bases from V and 0 from J; bases not matched to a gene: 9. This CDR3 has 14 amino acids. CDR1 and CDR2 from the germline V gene are GTSNPN and SVGIG (reference sequence). The CDR3 region is CALPRGVSSYEQYF. In DNA, the CDR3 is TGTGCCCTCCCGCGGGGGGTAAGCTCCTACGAGCAGTACTTC.

The genes are TRBV5-4 and TRBJ1-1; D gene uncertain. CDR1 is SGHNT, CDR2 YYREEE, per germline (reference sequence). Trimming removed 4 bases from V and 1 base from J, with 11 bases in between. The CDR3 has 14 residues. In DNA form, the CDR3 reads TGTGCCAGCAGCCCCGGGGTACCGAACACTGAAGCTTTCTTT. It yields the protein CASSPGVPNTEAFF.

CDR3 residues: CASSQVRGLQPQHF. The DNA for the CDR3 is TGCGCCAGCAGCCAAGTCAGGGGGCTTCAGCCCCAGCATTTT. V gene TRBV4-3 combines with J gene TRBJ1-5, with 8 bases identical to TRBD1. Germline V gene data show CDR1 as LGHNA and CDR2 as YSLEER. CDR3 size: 14 residues. V shed 1 base, J shed 6 bases, and the junction held 2 bases outside the gene matches.

This clone was detected only a few times. The chain carries TRBV7-9 and TRBJ1-4, with 10 bases fitting TRBD1. The germline gives CDR1 SEHNR, CDR2 FQNEAQ (reference sequence). CDR3 length: 15 amino acids. Trimming at V came to 4 bases and at J to 10 bases, leaving 9 bases not matched to a gene. The CDR3 sequence is CASSSDRGSRGKLFF. CDR3 in DNA: TGTGCCAGCAGCTCGGACAGGGGGAGTAGGGGAAAACTGTTTTTT.

V and J are TRBV11-2 and TRBJ1-6, with D maybe TRBD1 (5 bases). The germline V gene encodes CDR1 SGHAT and CDR2 FQNNGV. Trimming left V 2 bases short and J 10 bases short, with 12 bases between. The CDR3 has 14 amino acids. CDR3 DNA sequence: TGTGCCAGCAGCTTACAGCCAGGGCGCTCACCCCTCCACTTT. It encodes CASSLQPGRSPLHF.

This clone has just a few counts. The chain recombines TRBV9 with TRBJ1-2; the match to TRBD1 covers 7 bases. CDR1 and CDR2 (germline): SGDLS, YYNGEE. The CDR3 spans 18 residues. J was trimmed by 0 bases and V by 2 bases; bases with no gene match: 13. The CDR3 bases are TGTGCCAGCAGCGTCCGACCCAGGGGGAGACCTACTAACTATGGCTACACCTTC. Its protein product is CASSVRPRGRPTNYGYTF.

This clone was picked up one time. Here the CDR3 DNA reads TGTGCCTGGAGTAAGGGACAGGGGGCGGGCGAGCAGTACTTC. Amino acids: CAWSKGQGAGEQYF. The chain couples TRBV30 to TRBJ2-7; 12 positions match TRBD1. Germline loops: CDR1 GTSNPN, CDR2 SVGIG (reference sequence). V was pared by 2 bases and J by 6 bases, with 5 bases of the junction left unmatched. The CDR3 contains 14 residues.

This clone came up a few times. The J gene is TRBJ1-1, the V gene TRBV27, with D perhaps matching TRBD1 (6 bases). Germline loops: CDR1 MNHEY, CDR2 SMNVEV (reference sequence). The length of the CDR3 is 13 residues. The V end was cut by 1 base, the J end by 6 bases, with 9 bases between. CDR3 in amino acids: CASSLFRGAEAFF. DNA of the CDR3: TGTGCCAGCAGTTTATTCAGGGGCGCTGAAGCTTTCTTT.

V usage is TRBV18 and J usage is TRBJ1-1, with 10 bases lining up with TRBD1. Unmatched junction bases numbered 4, after V lost 5 bases and J lost 1 base. This CDR3 comprises 15 residues. Germline V gene sequence: CDR1 KGHSH, CDR2 LQKENI. Here the CDR3 DNA reads TGTGCCAGCTCATTGGGACAGGGGCCGAACACTGAAGCTTTCTTT. This codes for CASSLGQGPNTEAFF.

This clone came up once. The chain carries TRBV19 and TRBJ1-3, with D uncertain. Germline values: CDR1 LNHDA, CDR2 SQIVND (reference sequence). The CDR3 contains 15 residues. The V end lost 3 bases, the J end lost 0 bases, and 9 bases lay between the germline ends. The CDR3 DNA is TGTGCCAGTAGTATTTCCCCAGACTCTGGAAACACCATATATTTT. It yields the protein CASSISPDSGNTIYF.

V and J are TRBV5-8 and TRBJ1-5; D not certain. Germline assignment: CDR1 SGHTS and CDR2 YDEGEE. V lost 3 bases and J 2 bases, leaving 21 bases between the germline ends. The CDR3 has 18 residues. The CDR3 region is CASSSTRVVGVGNQPQHF. CDR3 coding DNA: TGTGCCAGCAGCTCCACCCGCGTAGTGGGAGTTGGCAATCAGCCCCAGCATTTT.

This clone came up a few times. The V gene is TRBV27, the J gene TRBJ2-1; 8 nucleotides line up with TRBD2. Germline V gives CDR1 MNHEY, CDR2 SMNVEV (reference sequence). V dropped 4 bases and J dropped 0; count of bases not matched to a gene: 8. There are 17 residues in the CDR3. The CDR3 spells CASSSSGGSSSYNEQFF. The CDR3 bases are TGTGCCAGCAGTTCGAGCGGGGGTTCCTCCTCCTACAATGAGCAGTTCTTC.

This clone was detected a few times. This chain uses TRBV27 with TRBJ1-1, with D perhaps matching TRBD1 (5 bases). V dropped 4 bases and J dropped 4 bases, with 10 bases sitting between them. Germline CDR1 and CDR2: MNHEY and SMNVEV (reference sequence). This CDR3 spans 13 amino acids. The CDR3 reads CASSWVGGTEAFF. The CDR3 DNA sequence: TGTGCCAGCAGTTGGGTGGGGGGCACTGAAGCTTTCTTT.

The V gene is TRBV9, the J gene TRBJ2-1; 10 bases are a match to TRBD2. CDR3 length: 16 amino acids. With V trimmed by 3 bases and J by 0 bases, 3 bases remained unmatched. The V gene's germline CDR1 is SGDLS and CDR2 YYNGEE. The CDR3 here is CASSGTSGSSYNEQFF. As DNA, the CDR3 is TGTGCCAGCAGCGGGACTAGCGGAAGCTCCTACAATGAGCAGTTCTTC.

V is TRBV6-5 and J is TRBJ2-7; 9 nucleotides line up with TRBD1. Germline CDR1 MNHEY, CDR2 SVGAGI. This CDR3 has 15 amino acids. The J segment lost 5 bases and the V segment lost 5 bases, leaving 10 bases of the junction unmatched. This CDR3 reads CASSPDRGVGDEQYF. The CDR3 DNA sequence: TGTGCCAGCAGTCCGGACAGGGGAGTTGGAGACGAGCAGTACTTC.

This clone was recorded a few times. The germline gene is not matched at one end of the junction; a read error may be the cause. This chain uses TRBV7-9 with TRBJ2-1, with 8 nucleotides matching TRBD2. Germline values: CDR1 SEHNR, CDR2 FQNEAQ (reference sequence). There are 19 residues in the CDR3. This CDR3 is CSSSLSYNGGGSNRNEQFF. CDR3 DNA: TGTTCCAGCAGCTTATCGTATAACGGGGGGGGCTCAAACCGGAATGAGCAGTTCTTC.

The J gene is TRBJ2-7, the V gene TRBV7-9, with a tentative D call TRBD2 (7 bases). CDR1 SEHNR and CDR2 FQNEAQ come from the germline V gene (reference sequence). There are 17 residues in the CDR3. Trimming stripped 5 bases from V and 5 bases from J, with 25 bases between. The CDR3 coding sequence is TGTGCCAGCAGCGAAGTGGGGGGGCCGGGTTTAGCCAACGAGCAGTACTTC. Translated, it gives CASSEVGGPGLANEQYF.

This chain connects TRBV7-9 to TRBJ2-5; tentatively, D is TRBD2 (5 bases). Trimming cost V 4 bases and J 5 bases, with 5 bases left between them. The germline V gene has CDR1 SEHNR and CDR2 FQNEAQ (reference sequence). There are 11 residues in the CDR3. CDR3 residues: CASSSGETQYF. The DNA for the CDR3 is TGTGCCAGCAGCTCGGGGGAGACCCAGTACTTC.

The chain links TRBV7-2 to TRBJ2-3; 11 nucleotides match TRBD2. The CDR3 runs 16 residues. The junction had 4 bases not matched to a gene; V was cut back by 5 bases and J by 0 bases. Germline V CDR1 and CDR2: SGHTA, FQGNSA. The CDR3 spells CASSRRLAGSTDTQYF. DNA of the CDR3: TGTGCCAGCAGCCGACGACTAGCGGGAAGCACAGATACGCAGTATTTT.

This clone occurred once. The chain uses TRBV5-1 and TRBJ1-2, with D possibly matching TRBD1 (5 bases). Trimming stripped 5 bases from V and 0 bases from J, with 11 bases between. Germline V gene lookup returns CDR1 SGHRS and CDR2 YFSETQ. CDR3 size: 14 residues. CDR3 amino acids: CASRRDGANYGYTF. CDR3 bases: TGCGCCAGCAGGCGGGACGGAGCTAACTATGGCTACACCTTC.

This clone has just one count. The chain employs TRBV7-2 and TRBJ2-1; 10 bases agree with TRBD2. Germline V gene data show CDR1 as SGHTA and CDR2 as FQGNSA. V lost 2 bases and J lost 1; bases outside the gene matches: 8. The CDR3 has 18 amino acids. Written as DNA, the CDR3 is TGTGCCAGCAGCTTAAGCGGGAGGGTATGGGGGTCCTACAATGAGCAGTTCTTC. Protein sequence: CASSLSGRVWGSYNEQFF.

V gene TRBV9 combines with J gene TRBJ1-2; D call uncertain. This CDR3 has 15 residues. The V and J ends lost 4 bases and 4 bases respectively, with 17 bases between them. The germline V gene encodes CDR1 SGDLS and CDR2 YYNGEE. The CDR3 reads CASSPFEESFYGYTF. CDR3 sequence (DNA): TGTGCCAGCAGCCCCTTTGAAGAGTCCTTCTATGGCTACACCTTC.

The chain combines TRBV5-5 with TRBJ1-1; a possible D gene is TRBD1 (5 bases). CDR3 length: 13 amino acids. Germline CDR1 is SGHKS and CDR2 is YYEKEE (reference sequence). Trimming took 0 bases from V and 6 from J, leaving 9 bases between them. CDR3 amino acids: CASSLEWGSEAFF. CDR3 DNA sequence: TGTGCCAGCAGCTTGGAGTGGGGCTCTGAAGCTTTCTTT.

This chain joins TRBV25-1 and TRBJ2-7; 9 bases align to TRBD2. The ends lost 3 bases at V and 7 bases at J; junction bases unmatched: 16. The CDR3 sequence is 17 residues long. CDR1 is MGHDK, CDR2 SYGVNS, per germline. The CDR3 DNA is TGTGCCAGCAGTGACCTATGGGGTTTAGCGGGAGTAGAAGAGCAGTACTTC. Translating it yields CASSDLWGLAGVEEQYF.

This clone was observed a few times. The rearrangement joins TRBV7-2 to TRBJ2-1; 14 nucleotides line up with TRBD2. CDR1 SGHTA and CDR2 FQGNSA come from the germline V gene. With 3 bases clipped from V and 14 bases from J, the junction kept 9 bases outside the gene matches. The length of the CDR3 is 15 residues. CDR3 in DNA: TGTGCCAGCAGCTTTAACGGACTAGCGGGAGGACGGGAGTTCTTC. Its protein product is CASSFNGLAGGREFF.

This chain links TRBV21-1 with TRBJ2-2; the table calls TRBD2, which could not be checked here. TRBV21-1 represents a pseudogene. The CDR3 has 14 amino acids. The CDR3 nucleotides read TGTGCCAGCAGCAAATTGGAGATCACCGGGGAGCTGTTTTTT. Protein sequence: CASSKLEITGELFF.

The gene calls are TRBV6-1 and TRBJ2-3; 8 nucleotides line up with TRBD2. The V and J ends lost 4 bases and 4 bases, in that order; junction bases with no gene match: 7. Germline V gene data show CDR1 as MNHNS and CDR2 as SASEGT. This CDR3 has 15 residues. CDR3 in amino acids: CASSGGGGTSDTQYF. As DNA, the CDR3 is TGTGCCAGCAGTGGGGGCGGGGGGACCTCAGATACGCAGTATTTT.

The gene calls are TRBV4-1 and TRBJ2-7, with 10 nucleotides matching TRBD2. This CDR3 is 16 amino acids long. Germline V gene data show CDR1 as MGHRA and CDR2 as YSYEKL. Trimming removed 1 base from V and 4 bases from J; junction bases left unmatched: 7. The CDR3 DNA sequence: TGCGCCAGCAGCCAAGTCTCCCCTAGCGGGGGTTACGAGCAGTACTTC. This translates into CASSQVSPSGGYEQYF.

This sequence joins TRBV30 and TRBJ1-1, with D uncertain. In germline, CDR1 is GTSNPN, CDR2 SVGIG (reference sequence). CDR3 length: 12 amino acids. Trimming cost V 4 bases and J 2 bases, with 8 bases left between them. The DNA for the CDR3 is TGTGCCTGGATGCCGGGTAACACTGAAGCTTTCTTT. Translation gives CAWMPGNTEAFF.

The chain combines TRBV6-1 with TRBJ2-7, with 9 positions matching TRBD1. V was pared by 5 bases and J by 6 bases, with 8 bases of the junction left unmatched. The germline V gene encodes CDR1 MNHNS and CDR2 SASEGT. This CDR3 has 14 amino acids. The chain's CDR3 is CASSRRDRETEQYF. In nucleotides, the CDR3 is TGTGCCAGCAGTAGAAGGGACAGGGAGACCGAGCAGTACTTC.